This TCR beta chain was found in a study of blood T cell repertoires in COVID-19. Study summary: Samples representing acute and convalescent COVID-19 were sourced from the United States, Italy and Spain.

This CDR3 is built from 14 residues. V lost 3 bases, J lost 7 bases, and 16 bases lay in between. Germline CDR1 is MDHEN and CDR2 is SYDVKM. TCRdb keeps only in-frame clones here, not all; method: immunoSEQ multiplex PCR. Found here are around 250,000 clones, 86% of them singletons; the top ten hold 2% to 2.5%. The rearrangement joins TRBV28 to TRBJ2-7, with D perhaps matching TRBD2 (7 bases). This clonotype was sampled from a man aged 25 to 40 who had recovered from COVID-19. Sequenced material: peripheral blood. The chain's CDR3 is CASSFGQGREEQYF. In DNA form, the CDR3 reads TGTGCCAGCAGTTTCGGGCAGGGGCGGGAGGAGCAGTACTTC.